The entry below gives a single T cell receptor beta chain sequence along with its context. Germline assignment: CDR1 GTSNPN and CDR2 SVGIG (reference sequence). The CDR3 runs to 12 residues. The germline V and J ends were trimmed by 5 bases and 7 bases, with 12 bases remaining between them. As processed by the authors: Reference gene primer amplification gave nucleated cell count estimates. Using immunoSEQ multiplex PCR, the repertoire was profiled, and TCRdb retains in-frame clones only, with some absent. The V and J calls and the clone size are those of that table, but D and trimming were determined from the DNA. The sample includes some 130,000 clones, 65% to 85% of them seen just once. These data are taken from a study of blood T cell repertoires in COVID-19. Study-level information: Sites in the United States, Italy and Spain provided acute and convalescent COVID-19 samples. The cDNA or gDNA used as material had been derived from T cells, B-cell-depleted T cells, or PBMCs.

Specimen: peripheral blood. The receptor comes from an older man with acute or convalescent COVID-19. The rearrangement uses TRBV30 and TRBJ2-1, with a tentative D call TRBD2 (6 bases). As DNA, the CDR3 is TGTGCCTGGGGGACTGTCTTTAATGAGCAGTTCTTC. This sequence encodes CAWGTVFNEQFF.